Below, 32 T cell receptor beta chains from the same sample are listed, as sequenced in a study of blood T cell repertoires in COVID-19. Using immunoSEQ multiplex PCR, the repertoire was profiled, and TCRdb retains in-frame clones only, with some absent. The sample records under 250,000 clones, around 90% being singletons. The sample comprised peripheral blood. The receptors originated from a man aged 25 to 40 with COVID-19, enrolled during active disease.

This sequence joins TRBV10-2 and TRBJ1-1; D might be TRBD1 (5 bases). The V and J ends lost 0 bases and 6 bases respectively, with 5 bases between them. CDR3 length equals 12 residues. The V gene's germline CDR1 is WSHSY and CDR2 SAAADI. CDR3 bases: TGCGCCAGCAGTGAGTCAGGGGCTGAAGCTTTCTTT. It codes for CASSESGAEAFF.

The chain recombines TRBV5-3 with TRBJ1-5, with D unresolved. TRBV5-3 is an open reading frame, and its role is uncertain. Trimming removed 4 bases from V and 1 base from J, with 21 bases in between. The CDR3 length is 18 residues. DNA for the CDR3: TGTGCCAGAAGCCCCTCGATCGACGCGGATCGGAGCAATCAGCCCCAGCATTTT. It encodes CARSPSIDADRSNQPQHF.

V and J are TRBV18 and TRBJ2-2; tentative D call: TRBD1 (6 bases). From germline, CDR1 is KGHSH and CDR2 LQKENI. The length of the CDR3 is 16 residues. The V end lost 4 bases, the J end lost 4 bases, and 16 bases lay between the germline ends. CDR3 sequence reads: CASSREQGLRTGELFF. DNA of the CDR3: TGTGCCAGCTCACGGGAACAGGGTCTACGCACCGGGGAGCTGTTTTTT.

V usage is TRBV7-9 and J usage is TRBJ2-7; D is perhaps TRBD1 (5 bases). The CDR3 sequence is 14 residues long. Trimming took 1 base from V and 5 from J, leaving 12 bases between them. Germline lookup yields CDR1 SEHNR and CDR2 FQNEAQ (reference sequence). CDR3 loop: CASSLGGRVDEQYF. The DNA of the CDR3 is TGTGCCAGCAGCTTAGGAGGCAGGGTCGACGAGCAGTACTTC.

This rearrangement joins TRBV21-1 to TRBJ2-7; the table's D call, TRBD1, was not checked against the DNA. TRBV21-1 is shown as a pseudogene. This CDR3 has 15 amino acids. The CDR3 DNA is TGTGCCAGCAGAGAAAGGAAGGGGGCGGCTTACGAGCAGTACTTC. It encodes CASRERKGAAYEQYF.

This clone was seen a few times. J is TRBJ1-2 and V is TRBV6-5; the D gene is possibly TRBD1 (6 bases). This CDR3 spans 14 amino acids. Trimming shortened V by 6 bases and J by 4 bases, and 15 bases separated the two germline ends. The germline V gene has CDR1 MNHEY and CDR2 SVGAGI. DNA for the CDR3: TGTGCCAGCAGGTCAATACAGGGTAGCTATGGCTACACCTTC. Residues: CASRSIQGSYGYTF.

The V and J genes are TRBV6-8 and TRBJ1-5; weak D call: TRBD1 (5 bases). Germline CDR1 MNHGY, CDR2 SAAAGT. The CDR3 is 16 residues long. The V and J ends lost 0 bases and 0 bases respectively, with 9 bases between them. The chain's CDR3 is CASSYSMGGSNQPQHF. The CDR3 nucleotides are TGTGCCAGCAGTTACTCGATGGGGGGTAGCAATCAGCCCCAGCATTTT.

The chain has TRBV5-1 and TRBJ2-5; D possibly corresponds to TRBD2 (6 bases). The V and J ends lost 1 base and 2 bases respectively, with 12 bases between them. Germline CDR1 reads SGHRS; CDR2 reads YFSETQ. CDR3 size: 15 residues. As DNA, the CDR3 is TGCGCCAGCAGCTTGAACGGAGGGATTCAAGAGACCCAGTACTTC. This sequence encodes CASSLNGGIQETQYF.

The chain links TRBV20-1 to TRBJ2-3, with a tentative D call TRBD1 (5 bases). This CDR3 has 11 amino acids. Germline V gene data show CDR1 as DFQATT and CDR2 as SNEGSKA (reference sequence). The V gene lost 3 bases and the J gene lost 7 bases, with 8 bases spanning the gap. In DNA form, the CDR3 reads TGCAGTGCTAGGAACAGGAATACGCAGTATTTT. It encodes CSARNRNTQYF.

Of note for this clone: Other DNA sequences in this sample translate to the same CDR3. The DNA of the CDR3 is TGTGCCAGCAGCGTAGTTTCGGACACTGAAGCTTTCTTT. This encodes CASSVVSDTEAFF. The chain joins TRBV9 to TRBJ1-1; the D is unclear. Germline V gives CDR1 SGDLS, CDR2 YYNGEE. The CDR3 is made up of 13 amino acids. V was trimmed by 0 bases and J by 3 bases, leaving 6 bases between them.

This chain links TRBV15 with TRBJ1-1; 8 positions match TRBD1. Germline CDR1 is LNHNV and CDR2 is YYDKDF (reference sequence). This CDR3 region has 14 residues. Germline trimming cut 5 bases from V and 6 bases from J; bases unmatched to any gene: 8. CDR3 in DNA: TGTGCCACCAGCGGTCTGGACAGGGACTCTGAAGCTTTCTTT. Encoded protein: CATSGLDRDSEAFF.

The chain couples TRBV2 to TRBJ2-1, with 8 bases matching TRBD2. The V gene's germline CDR1 is SNHLY and CDR2 FYNNEI. The junction had 7 bases not matched to a gene; V was cut back by 4 bases and J by 5 bases. The CDR3 runs 15 residues. The CDR3 loop is CASSGSSGGNNEQFF. CDR3 DNA: TGTGCCAGCAGTGGTTCAAGCGGGGGTAACAATGAGCAGTTCTTC.

The rearrangement uses TRBV5-5 and TRBJ1-1; TRBD1 is a possible D gene (5 bases). The CDR3 is made up of 14 amino acids. Germline CDR1 SGHKS, CDR2 YYEKEE (reference sequence). The ends were cut back, 0 bases at V and 5 bases at J, with 11 bases in the middle. This CDR3 reads CASSLDRRKTEAFF. The CDR3 region has the DNA TGTGCCAGCAGCTTGGACAGGCGAAAGACTGAAGCTTTCTTT.

The chain uses TRBV5-1 and TRBJ2-3, with D unresolved. V shed 4 bases and J shed 6 bases, with 12 bases lying between them. This CDR3 is 13 amino acids long. CDR1 is SGHRS, CDR2 YFSETQ, per germline. The CDR3 loop is CASSPPRRDTQYF. Here the CDR3 DNA reads TGCGCCAGCAGCCCCCCACGGCGGGATACGCAGTATTTT.

This clone was seen once. This chain uses TRBV2 with TRBJ2-5, with 9 bases identical to TRBD2. V shed 4 bases, J shed 6 bases, and the junction held 3 bases outside the gene matches. The CDR3 extends over 13 amino acids. Germline V lookup: CDR1 SNHLY, CDR2 FYNNEI. CDR3: CASSVSGRKTQYF. CDR3 nucleotide sequence: TGTGCCAGCAGTGTTAGCGGGAGAAAGACCCAGTACTTC.

The rearrangement joins TRBV30 to TRBJ2-1; possible D gene TRBD1, 5 bases. This CDR3 is built from 11 residues. Germline assignment: CDR1 GTSNPN and CDR2 SVGIG (reference sequence). V lost 4 bases and J lost 7, with 8 bases in between. This chain's CDR3 is CAWTGQNEQFF. For the CDR3, the DNA is TGTGCCTGGACAGGACAAAATGAGCAGTTCTTC.

The gene calls are TRBV6-5 and TRBJ2-6, with 7 nucleotides matching TRBD1. CDR3 length equals 15 residues. The germline V gene encodes CDR1 MNHEY and CDR2 SVGAGI. With V trimmed by 6 bases and J by 3 bases, 5 bases remained unmatched. Here the CDR3 reads CASRARGYGANVLTF. CDR3 nucleotides: TGTGCCAGCAGGGCCAGGGGGTATGGGGCCAACGTCCTGACTTTC.

The gene calls are TRBV18 and TRBJ2-2; 9 bases align to TRBD1. Germline CDR1 KGHSH, CDR2 LQKENI. CDR3 size: 17 residues. With 3 bases clipped from V and 0 bases from J, the junction kept 5 bases outside the gene matches. This chain's CDR3 is CASSPYTGGANTGELFF. CDR3 sequence (DNA): TGTGCCAGCTCACCGTATACAGGGGGCGCGAACACCGGGGAGCTGTTTTTT.

This chain connects TRBV6-6 to TRBJ1-3, with TRBD1 as a possible D gene (6 bases). Germline assignment: CDR1 MNHNY and CDR2 SVGAGI (reference sequence). The germline V and J ends were trimmed by 6 bases and 0 bases, with 18 bases remaining between them. This CDR3 region has 17 residues. Written as DNA, the CDR3 is TGTGCCAGCAGACGACACAGGGACGCGCTCTCTGGAAACACCATATATTTT. It codes for CASRRHRDALSGNTIYF.

The J gene is TRBJ1-2, the V gene TRBV7-6; the match to TRBD1 covers 11 bases. V was pared by 5 bases and J by 4 bases, with 9 bases of the junction left unmatched. Germline-derived CDR1 and CDR2 are SGHVS and FNYEAQ. The CDR3 has 16 amino acids. The CDR3 region is CASSPAVGQGGYGYTF. The CDR3, as DNA: TGTGCCAGCAGCCCCGCCGTGGGACAGGGGGGCTATGGCTACACCTTC.

The chain uses TRBV5-1 and TRBJ2-7, with TRBD1 matching 9 bases. Germline assignment: CDR1 SGHRS and CDR2 YFSETQ. Trimming took 3 bases from V and 2 from J; bases not matched to a gene: 3. The CDR3 consists of 14 residues. The CDR3 is CASSYGTGTYEQYF. As DNA, the CDR3 is TGCGCCAGCAGCTACGGGACAGGGACCTACGAGCAGTACTTC.

This chain connects TRBV7-9 to TRBJ1-5, with 7 bases lining up with TRBD1. Germline trimming cut 1 base from V and 5 bases from J; bases unmatched to any gene: 8. From germline, CDR1 is SEHNR and CDR2 FQNEAQ (reference sequence). The CDR3 runs to 16 residues. This chain's CDR3 is CASSLGPGGSDQPQHF. CDR3 in DNA: TGTGCCAGCAGCTTAGGCCCAGGGGGATCGGATCAGCCCCAGCATTTT.

The V and J genes are TRBV2 and TRBJ2-7; TRBD1 matches 8 bases. The ends lost 4 bases at V and 3 bases at J; junction bases unmatched: 8. There are 15 residues in the CDR3. Germline assignment: CDR1 SNHLY and CDR2 FYNNEI. The CDR3 loop reads CASSGPDRALYEQYF. The CDR3 DNA follows: TGTGCCAGCAGTGGACCGGACAGGGCCCTCTACGAGCAGTACTTC.

The chain employs TRBV27 and TRBJ1-6, with D perhaps TRBD1 (5 bases). The CDR3 has 14 amino acids. Deletions cut 5 bases from V and 7 bases from J, with 12 bases between. CDR1 is MNHEY and CDR2 is SMNVEV in the germline V gene (reference sequence). Here the CDR3 reads CASSLRDWNSPLHF. CDR3 DNA: TGTGCCAGCAGTCTCCGGGACTGGAATTCACCCCTCCACTTT.

The genes are TRBV12-5 and TRBJ2-2; a weak D match, TRBD1 (8 bases). Germline V gives CDR1 LGHNT, CDR2 FRNRAP. The CDR3 loop spans 17 amino acids. The V end was cut by 1 base, the J end by 1 base, with 13 bases between. CDR3 in DNA: TGTGCTAGTGGTTTGGAACAGGGGGGGCTGAACACCGGGGAGCTGTTTTTT. Protein sequence: CASGLEQGGLNTGELFF.

This clone was recorded once. The CDR3 reads CASENRGGNTEAFF. The CDR3 DNA sequence: TGTGCCAGTGAGAACAGGGGGGGGAACACTGAAGCTTTCTTT. The chain joins TRBV19 to TRBJ1-1; 8 nucleotides align to TRBD1. The germline V gene has CDR1 LNHDA and CDR2 SQIVND (reference sequence). The CDR3 covers 14 residues. The V and J ends lost 8 bases and 1 base, in that order; junction bases with no gene match: 6.

This clone came up a few times. V and J are TRBV7-9 and TRBJ2-3; the D is unclear. Trimming stripped 4 bases from V and 6 bases from J, with 14 bases between. CDR3 length equals 14 residues. Germline CDR1 is SEHNR and CDR2 is FQNEAQ (reference sequence). For the CDR3, the DNA is TGTGCCAGCAGCTCCTTCTTGGGCGCTGATACGCAGTATTTT. Translated: CASSSFLGADTQYF.

The rearrangement links TRBV7-2 to TRBJ1-5; no reliable D call. Germline V gene data show CDR1 as SGHTA and CDR2 as FQGNSA. V was shortened by 4 bases and J by 5 bases, with 6 bases between the two germline ends. There are 12 residues in the CDR3. CDR3 DNA sequence: TGTGCCAGCAGCTCGTTCCATCAGCCCCAGCATTTT. Translation gives CASSSFHQPQHF.

The V and J genes are TRBV5-1 and TRBJ1-1; TRBD1 aligns across 9 bases. This CDR3 has 14 residues. After removal of 9 bases from V and 4 bases from J, the junction contained 10 bases not matched to a gene. Germline V gene data show CDR1 as SGHRS and CDR2 as YFSETQ. CDR3 DNA: TGCGCCACCAAGGCCGGGACAGGGACCACTGAAGCTTTCTTT. Its protein is CATKAGTGTTEAFF.

The chain couples TRBV11-3 to TRBJ2-3, with 7 nucleotides matching TRBD2. CDR1 is SGHNT, CDR2 YENEEA, per germline. This CDR3 contains 15 residues. Trimming cost V 5 bases and J 6 bases; bases outside gene matches: 11. The CDR3 DNA reads TGTGCCAGCAGCCTTGGACGGGGGGTTGGCGATACGCAGTATTTT. This encodes CASSLGRGVGDTQYF.

The CDR3 DNA follows: TGTGCCAGCAGCCCGGGATACCGGGACAAAAGAAACACCATATATTTT. Amino acid sequence: CASSPGYRDKRNTIYF. The chain recombines TRBV5-5 with TRBJ1-3; a possible D gene is TRBD1 (6 bases). V lost 4 bases and J 5 bases, leaving 19 bases between the germline ends. The CDR3 covers 16 residues. Germline V gene sequence: CDR1 SGHKS, CDR2 YYEKEE (reference sequence).

This sequence joins TRBV6-4 and TRBJ2-3; TRBD2 matches 8 bases. The trim removed 4 bases at V and 5 bases at J, leaving 8 bases unmatched. The germline gives CDR1 MRHNA, CDR2 SNTAGT. CDR3 length: 15 amino acids. The CDR3 bases are TGTGCCAGCAGTGCCAATAGCGGGGTAGGAGATACGCAGTATTTT. Amino acids: CASSANSGVGDTQYF.